Sequencing of this T cell receptor (beta chain) was carried out in a study of cytomegalovirus exposure and HLA in healthy donors. Study details: A previous analysis identified 95 million to 130 million unique TCR beta sequences derived from about 180 million T cells.

It was with 60 Vbeta and 13 Jbeta primers that the PCR ran. Clones were read by immunoSEQ multiplex PCR, and TCRdb kept only the in-frame ones, dropping some. The sample consists of under 150,000 clones, over 75% of them appearing once. V was trimmed by 1 base and J by 8 bases, leaving 14 bases between them. The CDR3 has 14 residues. In germline, CDR1 is MDHEN, CDR2 SYDVKM. Sequences were obtained from PBMCs. The TCR was taken from a male donor in good health and CMV-seronegative. The chain combines TRBV28 with TRBJ1-1; the D gene is possibly TRBD1 (5 bases). CDR3 sequence (DNA): TGTGCCAGCAGTTTATCGGTAGGGCGGGACGAAGCTTTCTTT. It codes for CASSLSVGRDEAFF.